What follows describes a single TCR beta chain. Its antigen is as yet unknown. Primers used in a second PCR of about 7 to 11 cycles were a sample-barcoded 5' primer and a J-beta primer mix. Individual samples furnished no less than 2.5 million CDR3-containing paired-end reads apiece. TCRdb re-called the 5' RACE reads with MiXCR, one entry per CDR3 protein. Of about 630,000 distinct CDR3 sequences detected, around 21% appear once; the ten largest clones hold roughly 3.7%. This sample is drawn from a study of blood T cells in healthy people across ages. Regarding the study as a whole: Measured against age, TCR beta diversity per million T cells decreased in a roughly linear manner.

The germline CDR1 and CDR2 sequences are MDHEN and SYDVKM. CDR3 length: 11 amino acids. The TCR originated in a man aged 70-80 years in good health. V gene TRBV28 combines with J gene TRBJ2-5; D is uncertain. Judging by the DNA end, TRBJ2-1 fits better; the J call may be wrong. Sequenced input: blood. The CDR3: CASSFGREQFF. CDR3 nucleotide sequence: TGTGCCAGCAGTTTTGGGCGGGAGCAGTTCTTC.